This TCR beta chain was documented in a study of tumor-infiltrating lymphocytes in primary liver carcinoma. This CDR3 comprises 16 residues. Bulk tissue was left unsorted, and RNA and DNA were co-extracted from 20-30 mg of it. With a constant-region primer, TCR beta cDNA was made from 450 to 500 ng of total RNA. ARM-PCR was slightly modified, and three nested multiplex PCR rounds with it gave rise to the TCR beta libraries. The first two PCR rounds, around 10 cycles each, used TRBV1-TRBV30 forward primers and a C-beta reverse primer. MiXCR, applied by TCRdb to the multiplex PCR reads, yields one record per CDR3 protein. The table lists more than 100,000 distinct CDR3 sequences, around 65% of them singletons, with 8.1% in the top ten.

V is TRBV12-3 or TRBV12-4 and J is TRBJ2-3; 9 bases agree with TRBD1. This TCR derives from a woman aged 60-70 years with primary liver carcinoma and hepatitis B virus infection. Sequencing input: tumor-adjacent normal liver tissue. The CDR3 coding sequence is TGTGCTAGGAGTGGCGGCGAACAGGGGGCAAGAGATACGCAGTATTTT. This codes for CARSGGEQGARDTQYF.